Sequencing of this TCR beta chain was carried out in a study of CD8+CD57+ T cells in acquired aplastic anemia. The wider study: Sorted CD4+ plus CD8+ cells gave DNA averaging about 3.2 ug. Study-level findings and limits: Patients showed no significant difference from controls in CD8+ Simpson's diversity. Patients and controls shared 25 to 30 CD8+ CDR3 sequences, which appeared highly expressed in patients and within their immunodominant clones.

CDR3 length: 11 amino acids. Germline CDR1 DFQATT, CDR2 SNEGSKA (reference sequence). The V end was cut by 3 bases, the J end by 4 bases, with 7 bases between. TCR beta VDJ and CDR3 profiles were obtained from a genomic DNA template. A single record per CDR3 protein comes from TCRdb applying MiXCR to the reads. The repertoire holds 250,000 to 300,000 distinct CDR3 sequences, with 50% to 70% as singletons. A word on this clonotype: Its specificity is not known.

The TCR was taken from a human donor with severe aplastic anemia or a healthy control (not recorded which). Source material: sorted CD4+, CD8+, or CD8+CD57+ T cells (not recorded which) from PBMCs. The chain links TRBV20-1 to TRBJ2-7; D not resolved. In nucleotides, the CDR3 is TGCAGTGCTAGTATGCGATACGAGCAGTACTTC. It encodes CSASMRYEQYF.